Presented here are 7 T cell receptor beta chains from one specimen sequenced in a study of cytomegalovirus exposure and HLA in healthy donors. The PCR used 60 Vbeta and 13 Jbeta primers. Repertoires were generated with immunoSEQ multiplex PCR, while TCRdb's copy carries only in-frame clones and drops some. This sample yields more than 95,000 clones, of which 79% are seen a single time; 4% belongs to the top ten. Sequencing used PBMCs. The source is a man aged 45 to 65 in good health and CMV-seropositive.

This clone was seen once. The junction differs from germline at one of its ends, possibly a read error. The chain recombines TRBV6-6 with TRBJ2-1; TRBD1 aligns across 10 bases. This CDR3 is 15 amino acids long. Looked up from germline, CDR1 is MNHNY and CDR2 is SVGAGI (reference sequence). The CDR3 spells CAGSSRGTGDNEQFF. The CDR3 DNA follows: TGTGCCGGCAGTTCCCGCGGGACAGGGGATAATGAGCAGTTCTTC.

The chain couples TRBV5-6 to TRBJ2-7; 12 nucleotides agree with TRBD1. The CDR3 extends over 15 amino acids. Losses at the gene ends were 4 bases for V and 4 bases for J; bases not matched to a gene: 6. CDR1 and CDR2 (germline): SGHDT, YYEEEE. The CDR3 DNA is TGTGCCAGCAGCATCGGGACAGGGGGCTATTACGAGCAGTACTTC. It encodes CASSIGTGGYYEQYF.

V usage is TRBV18 and J usage is TRBJ2-7, with unresolved D. Germline loops: CDR1 KGHSH, CDR2 LQKENI. This CDR3 is 16 amino acids long. Trimming took off 3 bases at V and 3 bases at J, with 18 bases between the two ends. The CDR3: CASSPTEGSWSYEQYF. DNA for the CDR3: TGTGCCAGCTCACCTACGGAAGGCTCCTGGAGCTACGAGCAGTACTTC.

The chain is built from TRBV21-1 and TRBJ2-2; the D call TRBD2 from the table was never checked on the DNA. TRBV21-1 corresponds to a pseudogene. This CDR3 has 13 residues. CDR3 DNA: TGTGCCAGCAGCAATTCGGACACCGGGGAGCTGTTTTTT. Amino acids: CASSNSDTGELFF.

The CDR3 sequence is CASSLHSGSYNEQFF. The CDR3 DNA reads as TGCGCCAGCAGCTTGCATAGCGGGAGTTACAATGAGCAGTTCTTC. The genes are TRBV5-1 and TRBJ2-1; 9 nucleotides align to TRBD2. This CDR3 is 15 amino acids long. Germline V gives CDR1 SGHRS, CDR2 YFSETQ. Losses at the gene ends were 1 base for V and 4 bases for J; bases not matched to a gene: 3.

The gene calls are TRBV14 and TRBJ2-7; a weak D match, TRBD2 (5 bases). The CDR3 sequence is 17 residues long. Trimming shortened V by 2 bases and J by 6 bases, and 23 bases separated the two germline ends. Germline V gene data show CDR1 as SGHDN and CDR2 as FVKESK. CDR3 protein: CASSQQHGWRGKGEQYF. Written as DNA, the CDR3 is TGTGCCAGCAGCCAACAGCACGGGTGGAGAGGGAAGGGCGAGCAGTACTTC.

CDR3 sequence reads: CASTIGTSATGELFF. The CDR3 region has the DNA TGTGCCAGTACCATAGGGACTAGCGCAACCGGGGAGCTGTTTTTT. This chain links TRBV19 with TRBJ2-2; TRBD2 matches at 10 bases. The CDR3 sequence is 15 residues long. V trimming: 7 bases; J trimming: 5 bases; junction bases outside the gene matches: 7. Germline values: CDR1 LNHDA, CDR2 SQIVND (reference sequence).